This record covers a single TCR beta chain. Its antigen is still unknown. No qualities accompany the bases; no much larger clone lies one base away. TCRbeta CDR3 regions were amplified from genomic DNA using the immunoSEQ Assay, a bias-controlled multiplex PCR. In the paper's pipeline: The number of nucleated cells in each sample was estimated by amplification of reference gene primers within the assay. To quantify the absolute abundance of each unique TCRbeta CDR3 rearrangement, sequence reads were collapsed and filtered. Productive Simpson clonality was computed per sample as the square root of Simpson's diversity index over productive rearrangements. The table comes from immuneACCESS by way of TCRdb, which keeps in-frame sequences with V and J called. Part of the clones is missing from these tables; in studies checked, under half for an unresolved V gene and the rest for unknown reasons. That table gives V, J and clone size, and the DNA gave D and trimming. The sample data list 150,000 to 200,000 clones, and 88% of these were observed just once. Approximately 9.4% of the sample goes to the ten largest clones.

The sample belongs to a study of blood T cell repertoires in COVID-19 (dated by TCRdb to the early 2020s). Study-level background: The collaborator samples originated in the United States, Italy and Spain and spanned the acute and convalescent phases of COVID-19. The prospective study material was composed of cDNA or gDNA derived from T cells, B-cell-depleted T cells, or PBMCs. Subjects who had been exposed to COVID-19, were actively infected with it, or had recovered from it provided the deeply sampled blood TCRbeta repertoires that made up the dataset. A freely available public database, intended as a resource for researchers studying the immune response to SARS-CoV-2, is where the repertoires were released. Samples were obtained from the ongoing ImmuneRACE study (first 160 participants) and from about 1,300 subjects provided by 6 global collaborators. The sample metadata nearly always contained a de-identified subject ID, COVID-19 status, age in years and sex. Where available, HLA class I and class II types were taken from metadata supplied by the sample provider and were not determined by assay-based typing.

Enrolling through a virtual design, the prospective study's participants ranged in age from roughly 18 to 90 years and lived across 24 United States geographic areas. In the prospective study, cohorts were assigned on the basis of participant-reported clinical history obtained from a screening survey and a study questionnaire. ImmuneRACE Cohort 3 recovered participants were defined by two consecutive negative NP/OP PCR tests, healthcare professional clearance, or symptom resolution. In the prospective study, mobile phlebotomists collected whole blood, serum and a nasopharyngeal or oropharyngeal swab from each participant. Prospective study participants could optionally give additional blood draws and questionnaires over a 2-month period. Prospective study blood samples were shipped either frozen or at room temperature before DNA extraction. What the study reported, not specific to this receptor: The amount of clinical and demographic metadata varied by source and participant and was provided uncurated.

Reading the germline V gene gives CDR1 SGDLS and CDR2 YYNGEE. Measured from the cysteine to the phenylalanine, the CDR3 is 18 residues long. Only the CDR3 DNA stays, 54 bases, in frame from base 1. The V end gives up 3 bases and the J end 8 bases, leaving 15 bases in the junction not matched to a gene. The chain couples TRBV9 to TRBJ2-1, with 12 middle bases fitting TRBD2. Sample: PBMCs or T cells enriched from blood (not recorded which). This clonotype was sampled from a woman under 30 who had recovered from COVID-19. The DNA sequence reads TGTGCCAGCAGCGCTCTACCCCGGGGACTAGCGGGTTCGGATGAGCAGTTCTTC. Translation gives CASSALPRGLAGSDEQFF.